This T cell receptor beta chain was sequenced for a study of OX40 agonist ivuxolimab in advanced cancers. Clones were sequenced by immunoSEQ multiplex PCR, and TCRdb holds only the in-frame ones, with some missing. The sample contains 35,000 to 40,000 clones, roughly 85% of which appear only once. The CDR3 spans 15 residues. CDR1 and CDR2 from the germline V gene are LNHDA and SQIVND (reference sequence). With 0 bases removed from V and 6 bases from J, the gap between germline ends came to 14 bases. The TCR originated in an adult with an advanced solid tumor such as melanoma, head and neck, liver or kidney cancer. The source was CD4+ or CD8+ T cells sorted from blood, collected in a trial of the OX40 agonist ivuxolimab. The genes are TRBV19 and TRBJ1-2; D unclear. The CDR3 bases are TGTGCCAGTAGTATAGATCCCGCAGGATTAGATGGCTACACCTTC. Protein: CASSIDPAGLDGYTF. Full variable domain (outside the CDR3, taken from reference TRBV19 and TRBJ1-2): DGGITQSPKYLFRKEGQNVTLSCEQNLNHDAMYWYRQDPGQGLRLIYYSQIVNDFQKGDIAEGYSVSREKKESFPLTVTSAQKNPTAFYLCASSIDPAGLDGYTFGSGTRLTVV.